This entry is about one TCR beta chain. Its antigen is currently not known. At one of its ends the junction is not consistent with the germline gene, which may arise from a read error. The sample is drawn from a study of shared clonotypes between healthy human individuals (dated by TCRdb to 2018 to 2020). Broadly, across the study: Three men and a couple of women, aged 18 to 49 years, made up the cohort. For each donor, three plates each were used for CD4 naive and CD4 memory, two plates were used for CD8 naive, and one plate was used for CD8 memory. Blood TCR repertoires of five healthy adults were deeply sequenced to estimate repertoire size and the extent of clonotype sharing between individuals. To increase sequencing depth and limit assay-specific biases, different laboratories used diverse techniques to prepare libraries and sequence TCR repertoires. Each donor's leukapheresis produced roughly between about 0.9 and 9.5 billion PBMCs.

As encoded in the germline V gene, CDR1 is SNHLY while CDR2 is FYNNEI. The CDR3 starts with the cysteine, ends with the phenylalanine, and has 11 residues. Only the CDR3 part of the read is kept: 33 bases, read in frame from the first base. The donors were healthy, HIV-negative adults with no recently reported acute infections or vaccinations. Only Caucasian adults living in Nashville, Tennessee, USA were represented among the donors. CD4+ T cells were enriched through magnetic negative selection, after which naive cells were positively selected on CD45RA and the remaining negative fraction served as the memory subset. After blood collection by leukapheresis, PBMCs were isolated using Ficoll-Histopaque density gradient centrifugation and then cryopreserved in the vapor phase of liquid nitrogen. Analytical flow cytometry was used to check the purity and quantity of every magnetically sorted T cell population. Genomic DNA was isolated from every sorted fraction and measured by UV absorbance on a Nanodrop 2000c.

TCR CDR3 regions were amplified from genomic DNA by multiplex PCR using the deep immunoSEQ assay. For each cell subset, the extracted genomic DNA was distributed evenly across all wells of several immunoSEQ 96-well plates, and each plate served as one replicate. For sorted subsets, each replicate PCR was loaded with about 0.2 ug genomic DNA, equivalent to about 33,000 T cell genomes. The purified libraries were quantified using a Qubit 3.0 fluorometer, sized with a Bioanalyzer 2100, and then quantified again using the KAPA Library Quantification kit. Every immunoSEQ 96-well plate was sequenced on a dedicated single-read 150-cycle Illumina NextSeq 550 flow cell. Processing in the source paper ran as follows. The immunoSEQ output contained only junctional sequences without quality scores, so filtering could not match that applied to full-length reads. To assign V/J genes and CDR3, sequences were annotated against IMGT germline references using PyIR, a Python wrapper for IgBLAST v1.9. Reads were removed for weak V/J assignments (E-value above 1e-6), missing CDR3, stop codons, out-of-frame junctions, or ambiguous translated residues. V3J clonotypes were defined by identical inferred V gene, J gene, and CDR3 amino acid sequence. To compute the percentage overlap between repertoires, the number of shared unique clonotypes was divided by the size of the smaller repertoire. Three approaches were used to assess repertoire richness: RTK rarefaction, the Chao1 estimator, and Recon v2.1 estimates of unobserved clonotypes. OLGA was used to compute generation probabilities for all TCRbeta clonotypes that the gDNA method yielded from a handful of donors. TCRdb's version of the immuneACCESS table is confined to in-frame rearrangements and falls short of the full clone set. An unresolved V gene accounts for under half of the shortfall where checked; the remainder is of unknown origin. That table gives V, J and clone size, and the DNA gave D and trimming. This sample lists hundreds of thousands of clones; around 70% were detected once. Jointly, the top ten make up 8.5% to 12% of the sample.

What the authors observed across the whole study: Even with the large sequencing depth, rarefaction of the sorted-subset datasets indicated that sequencing was incomplete. Pairwise subsampling led to the expectation that sequencing depth would affect the degree of clonotype sharing among donors. Across a few donors, approximately 5% of naive CD4, over 3% of naive CD8, 2.3% of memory CD4, and approximately 0.4% of memory CD8 clonotypes were shared. Naive subsets generally had larger estimated clonotype richness than memory subsets did. The genetic and exposure-history diversity represented was limited by the small number of donors. Compared with non-shared clonotypes, clonotypes shared by all four sorted-subset donors had higher generation probabilities. Sampling was restricted to blood, and TCR repertoires in tissue are likely to differ from TCR repertoires in blood.

The source material was memory CD4+ T cells sorted from blood. In light of the paper, this sample's cell subset or site label describes: CD45RA-negative fraction. The TCR sequence derives from a man aged 30-40 years in good health. The chain is assembled from TRBV2 and TRBJ1-1, with no confidently assigned D gene. The sequenced DNA: TGTGTCAGCAGTGGATTCCCCGGAGCTTTCTTT. This translates into CVSSGFPGAFF.